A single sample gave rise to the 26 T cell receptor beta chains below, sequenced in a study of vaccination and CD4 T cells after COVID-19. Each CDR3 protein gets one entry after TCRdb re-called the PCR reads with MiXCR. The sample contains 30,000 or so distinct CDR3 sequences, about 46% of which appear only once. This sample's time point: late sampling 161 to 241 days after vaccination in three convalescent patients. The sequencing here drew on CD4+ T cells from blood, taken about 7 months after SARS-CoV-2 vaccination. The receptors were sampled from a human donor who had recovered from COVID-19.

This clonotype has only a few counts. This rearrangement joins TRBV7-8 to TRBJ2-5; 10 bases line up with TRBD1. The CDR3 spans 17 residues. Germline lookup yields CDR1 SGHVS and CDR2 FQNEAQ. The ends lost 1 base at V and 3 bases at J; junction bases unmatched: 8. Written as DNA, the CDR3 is TGTGCCAGCAGCTTAGTCCCTTGGGACAGGGGAGAAGAGACCCAGTACTTC. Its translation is CASSLVPWDRGEETQYF.

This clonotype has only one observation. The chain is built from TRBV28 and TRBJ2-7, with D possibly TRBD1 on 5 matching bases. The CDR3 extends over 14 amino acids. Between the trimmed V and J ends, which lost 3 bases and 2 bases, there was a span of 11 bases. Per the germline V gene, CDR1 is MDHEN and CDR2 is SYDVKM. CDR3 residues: CASSFQGPPYEQYF. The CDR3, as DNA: TGTGCCAGCAGTTTTCAGGGCCCACCCTACGAGCAGTACTTC.

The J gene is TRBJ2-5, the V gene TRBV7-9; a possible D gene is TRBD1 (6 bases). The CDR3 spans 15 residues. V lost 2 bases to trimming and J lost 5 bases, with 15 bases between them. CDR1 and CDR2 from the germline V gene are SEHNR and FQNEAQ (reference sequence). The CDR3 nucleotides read TGTGCCAGCAGCTTACAGGGGCAGGGTGGGGAGACCCAGTACTTC. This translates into CASSLQGQGGETQYF.

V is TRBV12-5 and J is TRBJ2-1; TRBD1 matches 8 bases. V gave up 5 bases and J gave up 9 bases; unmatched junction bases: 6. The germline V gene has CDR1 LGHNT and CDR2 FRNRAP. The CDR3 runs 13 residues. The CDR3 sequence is CASGPPDRGEQFF. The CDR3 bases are TGTGCTAGTGGTCCACCCGACAGGGGTGAGCAGTTCTTC.

The CDR3 nucleotides are TGCAGTGTTCAGAGATCCTACGAGCAGTACTTC. Its translation is CSVQRSYEQYF. The J gene is TRBJ2-7, the V gene TRBV20-1; the D is unclear. This CDR3 has 11 residues. The V gene's germline CDR1 is DFQATT and CDR2 SNEGSKA (reference sequence). V lost 7 bases, J lost 1 base, and 8 bases lay in between.

CDR3 nucleotide sequence: TGTGCCAGCAGCCAAGGTTCGGGACCTTACGAGCAGTACTTC. Its protein is CASSQGSGPYEQYF. The chain joins TRBV7-9 to TRBJ2-7; either TRBD1 or TRBD2 may supply D (5 bases each). CDR1 SEHNR and CDR2 FQNEAQ come from the germline V gene (reference sequence). The CDR3 consists of 14 residues. Trimming left V 5 bases short and J 4 bases short, with 15 bases between.

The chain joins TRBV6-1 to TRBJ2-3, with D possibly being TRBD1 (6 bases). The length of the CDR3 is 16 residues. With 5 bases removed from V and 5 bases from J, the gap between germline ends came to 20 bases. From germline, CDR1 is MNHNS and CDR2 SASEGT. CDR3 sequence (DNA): TGTGCCAGCAGTCAAGGGGGAAGCGGAATCGGAGATACGCAGTATTTT. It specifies CASSQGGSGIGDTQYF.

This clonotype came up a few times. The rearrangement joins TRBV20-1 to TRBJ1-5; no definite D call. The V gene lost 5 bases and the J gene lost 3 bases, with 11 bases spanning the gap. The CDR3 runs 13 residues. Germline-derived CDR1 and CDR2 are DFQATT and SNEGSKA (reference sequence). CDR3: CSAPDTYNQPQHF. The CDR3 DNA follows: TGCAGTGCTCCAGACACCTACAATCAGCCCCAGCATTTT.

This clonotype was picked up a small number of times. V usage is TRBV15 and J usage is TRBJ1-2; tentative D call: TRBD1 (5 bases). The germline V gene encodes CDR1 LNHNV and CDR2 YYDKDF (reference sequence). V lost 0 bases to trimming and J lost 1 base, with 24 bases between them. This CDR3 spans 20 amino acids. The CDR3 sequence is CATSRDNGVVGAGHNYGYTF. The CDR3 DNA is TGTGCCACCAGCAGAGATAATGGTGTAGTCGGGGCAGGCCATAACTATGGCTACACCTTC.

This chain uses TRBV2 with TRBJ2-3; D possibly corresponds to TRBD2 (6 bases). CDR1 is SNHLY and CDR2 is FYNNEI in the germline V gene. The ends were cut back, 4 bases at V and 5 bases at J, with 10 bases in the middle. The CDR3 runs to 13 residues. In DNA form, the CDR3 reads TGTGCCAGCAGTGGAGGGGAGGTAGATACGCAGTATTTT. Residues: CASSGGEVDTQYF.

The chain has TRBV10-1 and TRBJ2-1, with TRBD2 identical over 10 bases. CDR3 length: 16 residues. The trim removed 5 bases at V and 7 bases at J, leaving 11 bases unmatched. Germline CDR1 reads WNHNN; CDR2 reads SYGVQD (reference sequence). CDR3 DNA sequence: TGCGCCAGCAGTATGTTTCTAGCGGGAGTTGATAATGAGCAGTTCTTC. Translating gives CASSMFLAGVDNEQFF.

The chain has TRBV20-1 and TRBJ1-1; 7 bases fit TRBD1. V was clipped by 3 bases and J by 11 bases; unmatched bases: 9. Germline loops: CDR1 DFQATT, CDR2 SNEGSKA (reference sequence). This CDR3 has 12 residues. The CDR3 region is CSASRGQSDAFF. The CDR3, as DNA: TGCAGTGCTAGCCGGGGACAGTCGGACGCTTTCTTT.

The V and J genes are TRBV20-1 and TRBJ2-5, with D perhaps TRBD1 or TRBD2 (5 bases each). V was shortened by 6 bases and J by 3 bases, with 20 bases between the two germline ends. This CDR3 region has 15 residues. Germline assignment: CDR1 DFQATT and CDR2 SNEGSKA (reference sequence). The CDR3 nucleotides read TGCAGTGCCACCACCGGGACGGTCCTTAAAGAGACCCAGTACTTC. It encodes CSATTGTVLKETQYF.

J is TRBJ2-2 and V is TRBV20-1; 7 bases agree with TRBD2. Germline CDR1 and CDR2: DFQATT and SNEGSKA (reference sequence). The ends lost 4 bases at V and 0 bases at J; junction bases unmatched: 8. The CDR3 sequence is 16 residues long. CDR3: CSAIKSSGANTGELFF. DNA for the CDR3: TGCAGTGCTATAAAATCTAGCGGTGCGAACACCGGGGAGCTGTTTTTT.

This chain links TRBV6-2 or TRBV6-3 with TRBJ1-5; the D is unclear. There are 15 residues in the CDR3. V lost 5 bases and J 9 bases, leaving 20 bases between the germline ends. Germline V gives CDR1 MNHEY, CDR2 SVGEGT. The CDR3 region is CASSDNRPDVWPQHF. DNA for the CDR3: TGTGCCAGCAGTGACAATAGACCGGACGTGTGGCCCCAGCATTTT.

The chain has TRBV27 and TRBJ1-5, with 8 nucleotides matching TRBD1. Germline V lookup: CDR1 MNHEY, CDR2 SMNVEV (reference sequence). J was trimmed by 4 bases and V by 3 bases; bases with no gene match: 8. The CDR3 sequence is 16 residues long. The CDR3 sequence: CASSLYGQGGNQPQHF. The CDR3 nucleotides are TGTGCCAGCAGTTTGTATGGACAGGGAGGAAATCAGCCCCAGCATTTT.

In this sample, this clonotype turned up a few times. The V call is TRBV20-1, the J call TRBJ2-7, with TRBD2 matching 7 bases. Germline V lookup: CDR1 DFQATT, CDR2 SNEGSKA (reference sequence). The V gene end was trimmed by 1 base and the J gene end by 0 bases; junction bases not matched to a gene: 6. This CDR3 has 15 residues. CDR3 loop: CSARAGRLLSYEQYF. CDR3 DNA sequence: TGCAGTGCTAGAGCCGGGAGGCTTCTCTCCTACGAGCAGTACTTC.

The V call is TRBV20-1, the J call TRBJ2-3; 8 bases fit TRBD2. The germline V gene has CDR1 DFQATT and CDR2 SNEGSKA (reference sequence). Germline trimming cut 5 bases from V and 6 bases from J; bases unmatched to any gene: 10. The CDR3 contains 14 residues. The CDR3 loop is CSARTGGARDTQYF. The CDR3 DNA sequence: TGCAGTGCTCGAACGGGAGGGGCGCGGGATACGCAGTATTTT.

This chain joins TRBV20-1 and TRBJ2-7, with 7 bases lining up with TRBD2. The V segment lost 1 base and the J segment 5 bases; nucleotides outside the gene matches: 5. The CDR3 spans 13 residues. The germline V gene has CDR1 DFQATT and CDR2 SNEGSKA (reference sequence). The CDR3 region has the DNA TGCAGTGCTAGAGTGGGAGGGCCCCACGAGCAGTACTTC. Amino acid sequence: CSARVGGPHEQYF.

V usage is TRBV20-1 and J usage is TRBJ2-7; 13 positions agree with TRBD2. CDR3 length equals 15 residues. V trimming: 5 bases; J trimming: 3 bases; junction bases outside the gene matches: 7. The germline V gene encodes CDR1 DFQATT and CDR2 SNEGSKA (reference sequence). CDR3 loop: CSARTSGSDRYEQYF. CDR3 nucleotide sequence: TGCAGTGCTCGGACTAGCGGGAGCGATCGCTACGAGCAGTACTTC.

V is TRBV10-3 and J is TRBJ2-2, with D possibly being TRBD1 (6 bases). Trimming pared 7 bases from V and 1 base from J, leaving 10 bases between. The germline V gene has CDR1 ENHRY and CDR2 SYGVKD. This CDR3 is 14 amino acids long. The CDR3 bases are TGTGCCATCACCGGGACAAAGAACACCGGGGAGCTGTTTTTT. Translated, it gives CAITGTKNTGELFF.

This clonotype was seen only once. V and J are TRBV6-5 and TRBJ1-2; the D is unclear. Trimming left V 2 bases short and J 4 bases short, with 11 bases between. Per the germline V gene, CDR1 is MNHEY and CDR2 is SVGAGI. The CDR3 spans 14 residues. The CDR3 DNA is TGTGCCAGCAGTTACGCGAGGAGCGGCTATGGCTACACCTTC. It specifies CASSYARSGYGYTF.

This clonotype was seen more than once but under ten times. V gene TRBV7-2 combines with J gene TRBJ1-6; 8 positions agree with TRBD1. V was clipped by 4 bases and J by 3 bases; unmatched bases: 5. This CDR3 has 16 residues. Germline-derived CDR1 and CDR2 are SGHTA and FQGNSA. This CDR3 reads CASSSTGVRYNSPLHF. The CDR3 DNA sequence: TGTGCCAGCAGCTCGACAGGGGTTCGCTATAATTCACCCCTCCACTTT.

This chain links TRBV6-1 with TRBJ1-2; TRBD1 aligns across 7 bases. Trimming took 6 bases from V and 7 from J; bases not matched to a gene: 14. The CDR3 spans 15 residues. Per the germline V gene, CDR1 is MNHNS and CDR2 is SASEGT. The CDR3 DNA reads TGTGCCAGCAGGTCCACCCTTGACAGGGCGGCTGGCTACACCTTC. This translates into CASRSTLDRAAGYTF.

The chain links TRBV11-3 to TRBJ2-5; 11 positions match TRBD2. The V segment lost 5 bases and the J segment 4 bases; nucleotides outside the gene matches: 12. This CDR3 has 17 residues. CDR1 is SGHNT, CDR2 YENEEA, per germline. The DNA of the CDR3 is TGTGCCAGCAGCGATCGGACTAGCGGGCTCGGAGGAGAGACCCAGTACTTC. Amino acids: CASSDRTSGLGGETQYF.

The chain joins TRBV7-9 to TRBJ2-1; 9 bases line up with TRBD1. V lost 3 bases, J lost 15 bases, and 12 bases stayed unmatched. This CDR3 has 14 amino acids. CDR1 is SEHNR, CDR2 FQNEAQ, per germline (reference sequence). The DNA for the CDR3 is TGTGCCAGCAGCTTCTCGCGCCGACAGGGGGTTTGGTTCTTC. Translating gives CASSFSRRQGVWFF.